These 7 T cell receptor beta chains share one sample of origin, sequenced in a study of CD8 T cells in Susac syndrome. Random hexamers were used to reverse transcribe the RNA input (roughly 0.5 to 1 ug). TCRdb called the immunoSEQ multiplex PCR reads again in MiXCR, with one record for every CDR3 protein. Among 120,000 to 150,000 distinct CDR3 sequences listed, roughly 94% were seen once. The specimen sequenced was CD4+ T cells from PBMCs. These receptors all come from a human donor in good health.

About this clonotype itself: Sequence at one end of the junction differs from germline and may be a read error. The V gene is TRBV5-4, the J gene TRBJ2-3; no clear D. This CDR3 contains 12 residues. The germline CDR1 and CDR2 sequences are SGHNT and YYREEE (reference sequence). The CDR3 sequence is CASSTSIDTQYF. The DNA for the CDR3 is TGTGCCAGCAGCACGAGCATAGATACGCAGTATTTT. The whole variable domain, filled in from reference TRBV5-4 and TRBJ2-3, reads ETGVTQSPTHLIKTRGQQVTLRCSSQSGHNTVSWYQQALGQGPQFIFQYYREEENGRGNFPPRFSGLQFPNYSSELNVNALELDDSALYLCASSTSIDTQYFGPGTRLTVL.

The chain carries TRBV7-9 and TRBJ1-4; tentatively, D is TRBD1 (6 bases). The CDR3 spans 15 residues. The V gene's germline CDR1 is SEHNR and CDR2 FQNEAQ (reference sequence). Trimming shortened V by 1 base and J by 4 bases, and 10 bases separated the two germline ends. The CDR3 region is CASSLDQGRNEKLFF. In DNA, the CDR3 is TGTGCCAGCAGCTTAGACCAGGGGCGTAATGAAAAACTGTTTTTT.

The chain couples TRBV12-3 or TRBV12-4 to TRBJ2-7; 14 nucleotides agree with TRBD2. V lost 2 bases and J lost 4; bases outside the gene matches: 13. This CDR3 region has 19 residues. The CDR3 DNA reads TGTGCCAGCAGTTTAACCTGGGGACTAGCGGGAGCGATGAGGTACGAGCAGTACTTC. This translates into CASSLTWGLAGAMRYEQYF.

This clonotype was seen once. This rearrangement joins TRBV5-6 to TRBJ2-1; 10 bases agree with TRBD2. The CDR3 has 20 amino acids. The germline gives CDR1 SGHDT, CDR2 YYEEEE. V shed 1 base and J 1 base; nucleotides not matched to a gene: 14. CDR3 region: CASSLNFASGRGVSYNEQFF. The CDR3, as DNA: TGTGCCAGCAGCTTGAACTTTGCTAGCGGGAGAGGAGTATCCTACAATGAGCAGTTCTTC.

The V gene is TRBV5-1, the J gene TRBJ2-5; D is uncertain. The germline V and J ends were trimmed by 0 bases and 7 bases, with 10 bases remaining between them. There are 13 residues in the CDR3. Germline assignment: CDR1 SGHRS and CDR2 YFSETQ. The CDR3: CASSLATDGTQYF. The CDR3 nucleotides are TGCGCCAGCAGCTTGGCGACGGATGGGACCCAGTACTTC.

J is TRBJ2-7 and V is TRBV5-1; D may be TRBD1 or TRBD2 (6 bases each). CDR1 and CDR2 (germline): SGHRS, YFSETQ. The CDR3 sequence is 12 residues long. V lost 5 bases and J lost 6, with 12 bases in between. The CDR3 loop is CASSSEGGEQYF. The DNA of the CDR3 is TGCGCCAGCAGTTCCGAGGGGGGCGAGCAGTACTTC.

J is TRBJ2-5 and V is TRBV18, with a tentative D call TRBD1 (5 bases). Trimming cost V 6 bases and J 5 bases, with 13 bases left between them. Germline values: CDR1 KGHSH, CDR2 LQKENI. There are 13 residues in the CDR3. The CDR3 is CASSTQVLETQYF. The CDR3 DNA reads as TGTGCCAGCTCGACACAGGTTTTGGAGACCCAGTACTTC.